This T cell receptor (beta chain) was profiled in a study of cytomegalovirus exposure and HLA in healthy donors. Whole-study context: Approximately 80 million unique TCRs, all from HLA-typed donors, were included in an early release of the data. The study, taken as a whole, reports: CMV antigen specificity was confirmed in vitro for a few CMV-associated chains.

Turning to this clone: What it binds is unknown. The same CDR3 is also encoded by other DNA sequences in this sample.

Trimming removed 0 bases from V and 6 bases from J; junction bases left unmatched: 3. The CDR3 consists of 15 residues. Germline V gives CDR1 SGHRS, CDR2 YFSETQ. Both 60 Vbeta primers and 13 Jbeta primers went into the PCR. TCRdb keeps only in-frame clones here, not all; method: immunoSEQ multiplex PCR. This sample carries around 150,000 clones, nearly 80% of them seen once, and the ten largest clones take 3% to 3.5%. The V and J genes are TRBV5-1 and TRBJ1-4; 9 positions agree with TRBD1. This TCR was recovered from a woman aged 35 to 49 in good health and CMV-seronegative. Sample: PBMCs. Written as DNA, the CDR3 is TGCGCCAGCAGCTTGGGGGACAGGGAGGATGAAAAACTGTTTTTT. Residues: CASSLGDREDEKLFF.